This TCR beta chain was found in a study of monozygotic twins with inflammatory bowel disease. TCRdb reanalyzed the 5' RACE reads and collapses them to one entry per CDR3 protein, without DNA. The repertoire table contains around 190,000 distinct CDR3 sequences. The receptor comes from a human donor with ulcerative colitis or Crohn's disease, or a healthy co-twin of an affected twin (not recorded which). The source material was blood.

CDR3 protein: CASSMGGTRYNEQFF. The chain couples TRBV5-1 to TRBJ2-1; TCRdb's D gene call, TRBD1, goes unchecked for lack of DNA. Looked up from germline, CDR1 is SGHRS and CDR2 is YFSETQ. The length of the CDR3 is 15 residues.